These T cell receptor beta chains were read from a single sample in a study of CD8+CD57+ T cells in acquired aplastic anemia. Via MiXCR, TCRdb re-called the reads, giving one row per CDR3 protein. The sample has more than 150,000 distinct CDR3 sequences, about 47% seen once. The specimen sequenced was sorted CD4+, CD8+, or CD8+CD57+ T cells (not recorded which) from PBMCs. These receptors originate from a human donor in good health. The conserved cysteine and the conserved F or W are not part of the CDR3 here. Clone sizes are given selectively: once, few, many, or a class where the clone is expanded.

v_gene	abundance	CDR3aa
TRBV29-1	few	SVVGDNTEAF
TRBV27	many	ASSLSYSLKPLH
TRBV10-1	-	ARQLIYEQY
TRBV25-1	-	ASRGGTDSYEQY
TRBV10-3	few	AITPDRVHEQY
TRBV10-2	few	ASSDKGGTLEKLF
TRBV3-1	-	ASSQIRQGLRDTQY
TRBV20-1	-	SARPQATANYGYT
TRBV5-6	once	ASSSRTVYNSPLH
TRBV20-1	few	SARELPIGGHYEQF
TRBV4-2	-	ASSPRAGLSSYEQY
TRBV10-3	-	ASTLDPGNTIY
TRBV11-2	many	ASSLDGSGRLRYNEQF
TRBV19	many	ASSFASGNTIY
TRBV30	many	AWQGRPQETQY
TRBV24-1	-	ATSDSRTGVNQPQH
TRBV7-3	-	ASSVTEGITEAF
TRBV19	few	ASSIAGMTSLYGYT
TRBV20-1	-	SAQKVNTEAF
TRBV18	-	ASSPVPGVNEQF
TRBV20-1	many	SARQDGGQIYEQY
TRBV12-3/TRBV12-4	-	ASRRTSGEQY
TRBV24-1	-	ATSDRTGGEETQY
TRBV6-1	-	ASRRLAGSYNEQF
TRBV20-1	many	SASVSGILYEQF
TRBV30	-	AWSVRGRVDEKLF
TRBV24-1	-	ATSDGGRASNEQF
TRBV2	many	ASSEYVGTGELF
TRBV10-3	-	AISAQPGNYGYT
TRBV6-1	many	ASSELRNSPLH
TRBV6-5	many	ASSYGRGDGYT
TRBV29-1	-	SVGTGDNQPQH
TRBV7-9	many	ASSPRTGVNYGYT
TRBV6-2/TRBV6-3	few	ASRPQGRDEQF
TRBV10-3	-	AIRGTANQPQH
TRBV18	-	ASSPVGYEQY
TRBV6-1	few	ASSPRDGRNTDTQY
TRBV2	many	ASILHPGQSNYGYT
TRBV10-3	few	AMGLGQTTDTQY
TRBV7-8	-	ASSLGLLGDRGYEQY
TRBV27	-	ASRMVGTGGSGEQF
TRBV5-1	many	ASSQRTGAETQY